This T cell receptor beta chain comes out of a study of cytomegalovirus exposure and HLA in healthy donors. Overall study: Genetic ancestry analysis placed approximately 80% of the 300 to 500 donors that were genotyped in the Caucasian-associated cluster.

The length of the CDR3 is 14 residues. Between the trimmed V and J ends, which lost 2 bases and 8 bases, there was a span of 14 bases. Germline values: CDR1 SGDLS, CDR2 YYNGEE. Points on this clone: Its cognate antigen is unknown.

The PCR used 60 Vbeta and 13 Jbeta primers. Original processing methods: A later analysis tallied about 80 million unique TCR beta chains, approximately 11 million of them shared. Measured with immunoSEQ multiplex PCR; TCRdb has only the in-frame clones, and not every one. V, J and clone size were drawn from that table, and D and trimming were deduced from the DNA. This repertoire includes tens of thousands of clones. General study findings and limits: For most TCR beta V segments, an earlier analysis put the productive rate at about 87% or about 30% of the time. Specific recognition of CMV antigens was confirmed in vitro for three chains (all CMV-associated).

This TCR was sampled from a woman between 25 and 40 years old in good health and CMV-seronegative. The gene calls are TRBV9 and TRBJ2-1; possibly TRBD2 for D (6 bases). The sample consisted of PBMCs. The CDR3 DNA reads TGTGCCAGCAGCGTCACGGGAGTAGCGCATGAGCAGTTCTTC. It is translated as CASSVTGVAHEQFF.